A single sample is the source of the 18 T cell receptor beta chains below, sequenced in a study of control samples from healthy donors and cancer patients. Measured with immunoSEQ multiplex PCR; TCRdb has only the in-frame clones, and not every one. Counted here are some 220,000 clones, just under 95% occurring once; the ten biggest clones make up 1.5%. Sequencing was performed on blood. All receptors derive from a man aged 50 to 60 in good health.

CDR3: CASSLSENSPLHF. In nucleotides, the CDR3 is TGCGCCAGCAGCTTGAGTGAGAATTCACCCCTCCACTTT. The chain uses TRBV5-1 and TRBJ1-6; D is ambiguous. The CDR3 loop spans 13 amino acids. The germline V and J ends were trimmed by 1 base and 7 bases, with 6 bases remaining between them. Looked up from germline, CDR1 is SGHRS and CDR2 is YFSETQ.

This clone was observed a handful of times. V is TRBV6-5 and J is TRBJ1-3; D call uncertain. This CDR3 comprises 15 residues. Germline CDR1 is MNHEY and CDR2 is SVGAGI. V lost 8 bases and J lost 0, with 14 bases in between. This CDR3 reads CASRARISSGNTIYF. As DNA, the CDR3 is TGTGCCAGCCGCGCCCGGATCTCCTCTGGAAACACCATATATTTT.

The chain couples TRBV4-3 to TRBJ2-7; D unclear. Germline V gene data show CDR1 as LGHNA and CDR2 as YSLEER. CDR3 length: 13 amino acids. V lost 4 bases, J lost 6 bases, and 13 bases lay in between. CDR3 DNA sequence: TGCGCCAGCAGCCCGACCACTGCTCGCGAGCAGTACTTC. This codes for CASSPTTAREQYF.

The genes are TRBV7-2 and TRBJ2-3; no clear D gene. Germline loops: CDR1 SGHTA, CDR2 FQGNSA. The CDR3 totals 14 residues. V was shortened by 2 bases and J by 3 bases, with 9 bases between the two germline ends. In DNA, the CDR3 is TGTGCCAGCAGCTTATGGGGTCGGACAGATACGCAGTATTTT. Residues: CASSLWGRTDTQYF.

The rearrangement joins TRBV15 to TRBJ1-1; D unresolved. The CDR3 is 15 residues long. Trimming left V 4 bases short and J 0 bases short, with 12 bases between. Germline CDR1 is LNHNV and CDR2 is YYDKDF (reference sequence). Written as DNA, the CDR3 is TGTGCCACCAGCATCTATCCGGTCATGAACACTGAAGCTTTCTTT. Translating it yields CATSIYPVMNTEAFF.

The CDR3 DNA sequence: TGTGCCAGCAGCCACGGAACCACAGATACGCAGTATTTT. Its translation: CASSHGTTDTQYF. This chain connects TRBV3-1 (or the pseudogene TRBV3-2) to TRBJ2-3; D is ambiguous. Germline V gives CDR1 LGHDT, CDR2 YNNKEL (reference sequence). The CDR3 has 13 residues. Trimming pared 3 bases from V and 2 bases from J, leaving 6 bases between.

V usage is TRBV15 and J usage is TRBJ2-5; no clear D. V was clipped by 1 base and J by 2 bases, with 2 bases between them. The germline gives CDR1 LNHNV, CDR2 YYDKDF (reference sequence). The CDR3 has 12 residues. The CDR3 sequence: CATSRVQETQYF. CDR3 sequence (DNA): TGTGCCACCAGCAGAGTTCAAGAGACCCAGTACTTC.

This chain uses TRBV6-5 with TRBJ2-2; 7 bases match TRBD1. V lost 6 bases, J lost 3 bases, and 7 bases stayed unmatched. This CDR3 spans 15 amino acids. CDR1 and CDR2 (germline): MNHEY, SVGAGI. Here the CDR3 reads CASRPTGDHTGELFF. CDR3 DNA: TGTGCCAGCAGACCTACAGGGGACCACACCGGGGAGCTGTTTTTT.

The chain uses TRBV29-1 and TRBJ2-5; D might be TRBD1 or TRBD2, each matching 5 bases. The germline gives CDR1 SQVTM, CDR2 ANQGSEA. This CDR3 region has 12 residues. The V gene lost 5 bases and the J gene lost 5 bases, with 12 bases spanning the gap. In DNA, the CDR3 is TGCAGCGTTTTGGGGGAATGGGAGACCCAGTACTTC. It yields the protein CSVLGEWETQYF.

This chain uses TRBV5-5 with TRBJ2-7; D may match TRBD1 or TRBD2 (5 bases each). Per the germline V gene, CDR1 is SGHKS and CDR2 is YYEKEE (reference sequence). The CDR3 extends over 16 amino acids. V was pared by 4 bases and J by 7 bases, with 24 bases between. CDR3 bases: TGTGCCAGCAGCCCTGGATGGGGGTCCTCGTATGGTGAGCAGTACGTC. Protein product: CASSPGWGSSYGEQYV.

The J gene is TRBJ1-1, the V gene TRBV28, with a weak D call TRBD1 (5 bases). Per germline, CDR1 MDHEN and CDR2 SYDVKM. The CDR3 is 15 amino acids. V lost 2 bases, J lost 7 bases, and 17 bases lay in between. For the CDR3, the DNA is TGTGCCAGCAGTTTAGGCGATTACAAACAGGTTGAAGCTTTCTTT. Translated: CASSLGDYKQVEAFF. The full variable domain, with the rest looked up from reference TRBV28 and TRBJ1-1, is DVKVTQSSRYLVKRTGEKVFLECVQDMDHENMFWYRQDPGLGLRLIYFSYDVKMKEKGDIPEGYSVSREKKERFSLILESASTNQTSMYLCASSLGDYKQVEAFFGQGTRLTVV.

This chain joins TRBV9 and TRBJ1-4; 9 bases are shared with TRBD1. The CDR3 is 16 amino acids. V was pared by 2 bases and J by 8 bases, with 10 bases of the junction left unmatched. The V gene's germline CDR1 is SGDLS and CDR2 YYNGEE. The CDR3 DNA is TGTGCCAGCAGCGTTAACACAGGGGGCGCTCGAGAAAAACTGTTTTTT. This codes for CASSVNTGGAREKLFF.

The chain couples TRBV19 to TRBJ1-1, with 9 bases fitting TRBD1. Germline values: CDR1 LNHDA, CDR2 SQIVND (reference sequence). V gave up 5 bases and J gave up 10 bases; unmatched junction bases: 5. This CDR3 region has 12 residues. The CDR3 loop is CASSATGGIAFF. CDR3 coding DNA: TGTGCCAGTAGTGCGACAGGGGGTATAGCTTTCTTT.

The CDR3 sequence: CASRGSVGMNTEAFF. For the CDR3, the DNA is TGCGCCAGCAGGGGGAGCGTCGGGATGAACACTGAAGCTTTCTTT. This sequence joins TRBV5-1 and TRBJ1-1; D remains ambiguous. The CDR3 has 15 amino acids. Germline CDR1 reads SGHRS; CDR2 reads YFSETQ. V was clipped by 5 bases and J by 0 bases, with 14 bases between them.

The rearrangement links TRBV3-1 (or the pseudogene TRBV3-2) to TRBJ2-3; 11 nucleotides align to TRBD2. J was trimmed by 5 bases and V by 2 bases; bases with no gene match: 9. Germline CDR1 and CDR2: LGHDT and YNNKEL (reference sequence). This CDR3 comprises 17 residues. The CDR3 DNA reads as TGTGCCAGCAGCCAACTCATTAGCGGGGGGGAGAGAGATACGCAGTATTTT. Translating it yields CASSQLISGGERDTQYF.

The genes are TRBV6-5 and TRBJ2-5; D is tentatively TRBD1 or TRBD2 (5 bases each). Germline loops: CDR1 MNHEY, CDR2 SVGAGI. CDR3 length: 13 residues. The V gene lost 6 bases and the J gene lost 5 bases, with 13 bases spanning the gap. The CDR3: CASSLRWGETQYF. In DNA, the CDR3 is TGTGCCAGCAGCCTAAGGTGGGGGGAGACCCAGTACTTC.

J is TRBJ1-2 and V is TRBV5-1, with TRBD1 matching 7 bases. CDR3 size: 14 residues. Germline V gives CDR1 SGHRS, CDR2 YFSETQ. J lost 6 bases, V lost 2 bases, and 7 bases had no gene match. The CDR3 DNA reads TGCGCCAGCAGCTTTGGGGGGACAGTCAATGGCTACACCTTC. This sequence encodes CASSFGGTVNGYTF.

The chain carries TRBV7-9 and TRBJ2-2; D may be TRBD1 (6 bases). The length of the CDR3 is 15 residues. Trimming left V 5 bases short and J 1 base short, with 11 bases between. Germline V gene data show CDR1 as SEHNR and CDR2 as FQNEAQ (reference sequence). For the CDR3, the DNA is TGTGCCAGCAGCCCCCCAGGGGTGAACACCGGGGAGCTGTTTTTT. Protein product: CASSPPGVNTGELFF.